This T cell receptor (beta chain) originates from a study of blood T cell repertoires in COVID-19. Looking at the study overall: Collection of acute and convalescent COVID-19 samples took place in the United States, Italy and Spain.

Germline loops: CDR1 SGHTA, CDR2 FQGTGA. CDR3 length equals 15 residues. The V end was cut by 5 bases, the J end by 7 bases, with 17 bases between. Under the authors' procedure: Reference gene primer amplification gave nucleated cell count estimates. Assay used: immunoSEQ multiplex PCR; TCRdb lists only in-frame clones, some missing. D and trimming were read from the DNA, whereas the V and J calls and clone size are those reported in that table. Of approximately 63,000 clones listed, 80% to 90% were seen once; the top ten hold approximately 1.3%. The chain employs TRBV7-3 and TRBJ1-4; unclear D gene. This receptor was obtained from a woman aged 80 or older with acute or convalescent COVID-19. Source material: peripheral blood. The CDR3 DNA reads as TGTGCCAGCAGCCTGAACGGGATTGAAGGTGAAAAACTGTTTTTT. Its translation: CASSLNGIEGEKLFF.